This TCR beta chain was sequenced during a study of human versus mouse CDR3 diversity and MHC coevolution. At the level of the study: The immunoSEQ assay reportedly detects one in 200,000 T cells.

Profiled with immunoSEQ multiplex PCR; TCRdb holds only in-frame clones, not every one. The sample consists of about 83,000 clones, under 95% of them appearing once. Naive CD4 T cells were sorted as CD45RO-negative, CD62L-positive. Study outcomes and limitations: Human T cells underwent selection on a handful of different MHC II alleles. Mice had fewer CDR3 deletions and insertions than humans on average.

Turning to this clone: Its antigen is not known.

Germline values: CDR1 SQVTM, CDR2 ANQGSEA. CDR3 length: 12 amino acids. Trimming removed 2 bases from V and 1 base from J, with 5 bases in between. The source material was naive CD4+ T cells from blood. The subset was: CD45RO-negative CD62L-positive naive CD4 T cells. V is TRBV29-1 and J is TRBJ1-1, with D unclear. The TCR was taken from a person aged 30 to 70 in good health. The CDR3 DNA reads as TGCAGCGTTGAATCGGGGAACACTGAAGCTTTCTTT. Amino acids: CSVESGNTEAFF.